Listed below are T cell receptor beta chains from one sample, sequenced in a study of control samples from healthy donors and cancer patients. Some clones are missing from TCRdb's copy, which holds only in-frame ones; the method was immunoSEQ multiplex PCR. The data hold about 83,000 clones, with 91% observed a single time. The sequencing input was blood. These receptors all stem from a man aged 50 to 59 in good health. The conserved cysteine and the conserved F or W are not part of the CDR3 here. D genes are given only for firm matches.

d_gene: TRBD1
j_gene: TRBJ1-6
v_gene: TRBV30
CDR3aa: AWRSDRGENSPLH

d_gene: -
j_gene: TRBJ2-2
v_gene: TRBV29-1
CDR3aa: SVEDGPTGELF

d_gene: -
j_gene: TRBJ1-3
v_gene: TRBV5-6
CDR3aa: ASSFFGTGNTIY

d_gene: -
j_gene: TRBJ1-3
v_gene: TRBV9
CDR3aa: ASSVEGSSGNTIY

d_gene: -
j_gene: TRBJ1-6
v_gene: TRBV4-1
CDR3aa: ASSQEQKGGTPLH

d_gene: -
j_gene: TRBJ1-6
v_gene: TRBV4-2
CDR3aa: ASSQEGRSYNSPLH

d_gene: -
j_gene: TRBJ1-1
v_gene: TRBV7-2
CDR3aa: ASSPGPNTEAF

d_gene: -
j_gene: TRBJ2-7
v_gene: TRBV6-5
CDR3aa: ASSRTGLPSYEQY

d_gene: -
j_gene: TRBJ1-3
v_gene: TRBV5-1
CDR3aa: ASSLEVAGGNTIY

d_gene: -
j_gene: TRBJ1-2
v_gene: TRBV20-1
CDR3aa: SAIARGYT

d_gene: -
j_gene: TRBJ1-2
v_gene: TRBV4-3
CDR3aa: ASSQGEGAARYGYT

d_gene: -
j_gene: TRBJ1-2
v_gene: TRBV4-3
CDR3aa: ASSQDSGGLSGYT

d_gene: -
j_gene: TRBJ1-5
v_gene: TRBV27
CDR3aa: ASGRGPGLGQPQH

d_gene: -
j_gene: TRBJ2-1
v_gene: TRBV7-9
CDR3aa: ASSLDGYNEQF

d_gene: -
j_gene: TRBJ2-1
v_gene: TRBV4-2
CDR3aa: ASSQDQATNEQF

d_gene: -
j_gene: TRBJ2-3
v_gene: TRBV5-4
CDR3aa: ASSLGGPGTDTQY

d_gene: TRBD1
j_gene: TRBJ2-7
v_gene: TRBV7-2
CDR3aa: ASSLAHRGVSYEQY

d_gene: TRBD2
j_gene: TRBJ2-3
v_gene: TRBV6-4
CDR3aa: ASSPSAGGADTQY

d_gene: -
j_gene: TRBJ2-5
v_gene: TRBV27
CDR3aa: ASSLSGEGTQY

d_gene: -
j_gene: TRBJ1-2
v_gene: TRBV24-1
CDR3aa: ATSAVGQSYGYT

d_gene: -
j_gene: TRBJ1-1
v_gene: TRBV7-8
CDR3aa: ASSVDRFEAF

d_gene: TRBD1
j_gene: TRBJ1-1
v_gene: TRBV3-1/TRBV3-2
CDR3aa: ASSPGTVFTEAF

d_gene: TRBD1
j_gene: TRBJ2-6
v_gene: TRBV5-6
CDR3aa: ASSLQGSGANVLT

d_gene: -
j_gene: TRBJ2-2
v_gene: TRBV27
CDR3aa: ASSGYPGHTGELF

d_gene: -
j_gene: TRBJ1-6
v_gene: TRBV5-6
CDR3aa: ASSLRGAPLH

d_gene: -
j_gene: TRBJ1-1
v_gene: TRBV27
CDR3aa: ASSLGNGEAF

d_gene: -
j_gene: TRBJ1-1
v_gene: TRBV27
CDR3aa: ASGPNLQGTEAF

d_gene: -
j_gene: TRBJ1-1
v_gene: TRBV12-5
CDR3aa: ASGLTRSLNTEAF

d_gene: -
j_gene: TRBJ2-5
v_gene: TRBV6-6
CDR3aa: ASSWEETQY

d_gene: -
j_gene: TRBJ1-1
v_gene: TRBV7-2
CDR3aa: ASSLVTGNTEAF

d_gene: -
j_gene: TRBJ1-2
v_gene: TRBV6-2/TRBV6-3
CDR3aa: ASSYDGIQNT

d_gene: -
j_gene: TRBJ1-1
v_gene: TRBV10-1
CDR3aa: ASSDPMNTEAF